This is a list of T cell receptor delta chains from one sample in a study of Vδ1+ human thymocytes. TCRdb called clones from the multiplex PCR reads again using CATT. The repertoire holds roughly 56,000 delta-chain clones, with approximately 15% as singletons. Material: Vdelta1+ gamma-delta thymocytes from the thymus. These receptors came from a girl under three years old who had congenital heart surgery. CDR3s include the opening cysteine and the closing phenylalanine or tryptophan. Clone size, where shown, is once, few, many, or a class for clones that have expanded.

j_gene: TRDJ1; len: 18; v_gene: TRDV1; abundance: NA; CDR3aa: CALGDRTPRGPDTDKLIF
j_gene: TRDJ1; len: 20; v_gene: TRDV1; abundance: once; CDR3aa: CALGELIGPRRWGNTDKLIF
j_gene: TRDJ1; len: 22; v_gene: TRDV1; abundance: NA; CDR3aa: CALGAYKQQLRSLLGATDKLIF
j_gene: TRDJ1; len: 18; v_gene: TRDV2; abundance: few; CDR3aa: CACVVGKLGVLYTDKLIF
j_gene: TRDJ1; len: 19; v_gene: TRDV1; abundance: NA; CDR3aa: CALGELLDLRTGGSAKLIF
j_gene: TRDJ1; len: 16; v_gene: TRDV2; abundance: many; CDR3aa: CACDTGSSGIRLQLIF
j_gene: TRDJ1; len: 21; v_gene: TRDV1; abundance: NA; CDR3aa: CALGEPPLPIVSLGPNDKLIF
j_gene: TRDJ1; len: 22; v_gene: TRDV1; abundance: NA; CDR3aa: CALGELSGNRGDCTRCRGKLIF
j_gene: TRDJ1; len: 17; v_gene: TRDV2; abundance: few; CDR3aa: CACYPLGDLVYTDKLIF
j_gene: TRDJ1; len: 19; v_gene: TRDV1; abundance: NA; CDR3aa: CALGEFTRPSYVAGAKLIF
j_gene: TRDJ1; len: 22; v_gene: TRDV1; abundance: few; CDR3aa: CALGDPASHGWGIRRKLDKLIF
j_gene: TRDJ1; len: 23; v_gene: TRDV1; abundance: few; CDR3aa: CALGSEPPASPHGTRPLTDKLIF
j_gene: TRDJ1; len: 20; v_gene: TRDV1; abundance: NA; CDR3aa: CALGELTLTGGDSYTDKLIF
j_gene: TRDJ1; len: 21; v_gene: TRDV1; abundance: NA; CDR3aa: CALGAILPGGYRLLYTDKLIF
j_gene: TRDJ1; len: 17; v_gene: TRDV2; abundance: few; CDR3aa: CACDTPSYGGILGKLIF
j_gene: TRDJ1; len: 17; v_gene: TRDV1; abundance: few; CDR3aa: CALGERFRGDTTDKLIF
j_gene: TRDJ1; len: 21; v_gene: TRDV2; abundance: many; CDR3aa: CACDTFASLWGMPRYTDKLIF
j_gene: TRDJ1; len: 18; v_gene: TRDV1; abundance: NA; CDR3aa: CALGVPSWGIPYTDKLIF
j_gene: TRDJ1; len: 16; v_gene: TRDV1; abundance: NA; CDR3aa: CALGESHPPYTDKLIF
j_gene: TRDJ1; len: 20; v_gene: TRDV1; abundance: few; CDR3aa: CALGPQRKLTRTRGTDKLIF
j_gene: TRDJ1; len: 12; v_gene: TRDV1; abundance: NA; CDR3aa: CALGELGIKLIF
j_gene: TRDJ1; len: 20; v_gene: TRDV1; abundance: NA; CDR3aa: CALTVGGDWGILYLTDKLIF
j_gene: TRDJ1; len: 14; v_gene: TRDV1; abundance: NA; CDR3aa: CALGRSEESDKLIF
j_gene: TRDJ1; len: 19; v_gene: TRDV1; abundance: NA; CDR3aa: CALGENLGDTRISPDKLIF
j_gene: TRDJ1; len: 24; v_gene: TRDV1; abundance: NA; CDR3aa: CALGELTHGSLYWGRPPYTDKLIF
j_gene: TRDJ1; len: 14; v_gene: TRDV1; abundance: few; CDR3aa: CALGEHEQGYSLIF
j_gene: TRDJ1; len: 22; v_gene: TRDV1; abundance: few; CDR3aa: CALGEPTPGQPGGSSPTDKLIF
j_gene: TRDJ1; len: 17; v_gene: TRDV1; abundance: few; CDR3aa: CALGEVGLYGPTDKLIF
j_gene: TRDJ1; len: 27; v_gene: TRDV1; abundance: NA; CDR3aa: CALGGPPPSYIALRKEGPCSNTDKLIF
j_gene: TRDJ1; len: 17; v_gene: TRDV1; abundance: NA; CDR3aa: CALGGPGGSPHTDKLIF
j_gene: TRDJ1; len: 21; v_gene: TRDV1; abundance: NA; CDR3aa: CALGEFAFLIYWGQREDKLIF
j_gene: TRDJ1; len: 26; v_gene: TRDV1; abundance: few; CDR3aa: CALGHTLRPSYPWGISGGGDTDKLIF
j_gene: TRDJ1; len: 18; v_gene: TRDV1; abundance: NA; CDR3aa: CALGTKAHRGQYTDKLIF
j_gene: TRDJ1; len: 20; v_gene: TRDV1; abundance: few; CDR3aa: CALGEPFPSGGYRYTDKLIF
j_gene: TRDJ1; len: 22; v_gene: TRDV1; abundance: NA; CDR3aa: CALGEVSLRYTHPYTYTDKLIF
j_gene: TRDJ1; len: 17; v_gene: TRDV1; abundance: NA; CDR3aa: CALGEPLRGDNLDKLIF
j_gene: TRDJ1; len: 21; v_gene: TRDV1; abundance: NA; CDR3aa: CALGEPSHATFWGILADKLIF
j_gene: TRDJ1; len: 24; v_gene: TRDV2; abundance: few; CDR3aa: CACGSAFAKYWGIRCLGLADKLIF
j_gene: TRDJ1; len: 21; v_gene: TRDV1; abundance: NA; CDR3aa: CALGDLTVLGDMGCYTDKLIF
j_gene: TRDJ1; len: 15; v_gene: TRDV2; abundance: many; CDR3aa: CACWLISPYTDKLIF
j_gene: TRDJ1; len: 24; v_gene: TRDV1; abundance: few; CDR3aa: CALGEPPPSYGGYWGAQDTDKLIF
j_gene: TRDJ1; len: 20; v_gene: TRDV1; abundance: NA; CDR3aa: CALGELSPSHGVHRTDKLIF
j_gene: TRDJ1; len: 18; v_gene: TRDV2; abundance: NA; CDR3aa: CACGIPRGLGDNTDKLIF
j_gene: TRDJ1; len: 20; v_gene: TRDV1; abundance: few; CDR3aa: CALGELRFPAGTTGTDKLIF
j_gene: TRDJ1; len: 17; v_gene: TRDV2; abundance: few; CDR3aa: CACDTGRGGYMVYKLIF
j_gene: TRDJ1; len: 19; v_gene: TRDV1; abundance: NA; CDR3aa: CALGEGLPTTGDVTDKLIF
j_gene: TRDJ1; len: 26; v_gene: TRDV1; abundance: NA; CDR3aa: CALGDHWAPSLRLEDTVVAYTDKLIF
j_gene: TRDJ1; len: 19; v_gene: TRDV1; abundance: NA; CDR3aa: CALGEGKALRGSYTDKLIF
j_gene: TRDJ1; len: 17; v_gene: TRDV1; abundance: NA; CDR3aa: CALGASVLTHYTDKLIF
j_gene: TRDJ1; len: 16; v_gene: TRDV1; abundance: NA; CDR3aa: CALGALTGGDTDKLIF
j_gene: TRDJ1; len: 17; v_gene: TRDV1; abundance: few; CDR3aa: CALGDLFLGDRNDKLIF
j_gene: TRDJ1; len: 15; v_gene: TRDV1; abundance: NA; CDR3aa: CALGESMNARDKLIF
j_gene: TRDJ1; len: 19; v_gene: TRDV1; abundance: NA; CDR3aa: CALGERHWGILKYTDKLIF
j_gene: TRDJ1; len: 20; v_gene: TRDV1; abundance: few; CDR3aa: CALGEIPQNWGSTETDKLIF
j_gene: TRDJ1; len: 25; v_gene: TRDV1; abundance: NA; CDR3aa: CALGGPPSYFPYWGIQRPYTDKLIF
j_gene: TRDJ1; len: 13; v_gene: TRDV1; abundance: NA; CDR3aa: CALGERGPSLLIF
j_gene: TRDJ1; len: 19; v_gene: TRDV1; abundance: few; CDR3aa: CALGELSYLGGYAGDKLIF
j_gene: TRDJ1; len: 26; v_gene: TRDV1; abundance: NA; CDR3aa: CALGEGRFGPFPTILLGDTAFDKLIF
j_gene: TRDJ1; len: 15; v_gene: TRDV1; abundance: few; CDR3aa: CALGAPPGYTDKLIF
j_gene: TRDJ1; len: 21; v_gene: TRDV1; abundance: NA; CDR3aa: CALGESLRPGGPHPHTDKLIF